This T cell receptor (beta chain) was captured by sequencing in a study of T-cell reconstitution after alpha-beta-depleted transplantation in children. General study points: The authors attributed T-cell counts and diversity one year after transplant mostly to newly produced T cells. Certain patients had high TCRbeta diversity at day 60, and it came from recipient T cells and thymic progenitors that survived.

Remarks on this clonotype: Its antigen is undetermined.

Using unique molecular identifiers, the investigators prepared the TCRbeta library. One entry per CDR3 protein, called by TCRdb with MiXCR from the PCR reads. The sample holds 750,000 to 950,000 distinct CDR3 sequences, about 15% seen once. Germline CDR1 SNHLY, CDR2 FYNNEI. Trimming left V 1 base short and J 9 bases short, with 13 bases between. The CDR3 spans 14 residues. The clonotype comes from a male patient younger than 18 who had a stem cell transplant for acute lymphoblastic leukemia, so the T cells may come from the graft donor. Sequenced material: PBMCs, mostly from graft donor cells, taken 360 days after TCRalphabeta/CD19-depleted stem cell transplant. The rearrangement uses TRBV2 and TRBJ2-1; tentative D call: TRBD1 (6 bases). DNA of the CDR3: TGTGCCAGCAGTGAAGGTTTGGGGGCTCCTGAGCAGTTCTTC. Protein: CASSEGLGAPEQFF.